This TCR beta chain was recovered during a study of type 1 regulatory T cells. This clonotype is a singleton in its sample. Its specificity is unknown. In TCRdb, the reads were re-called with MiXCR into one record per CDR3 protein. Here the sample spans roughly 60,000 distinct CDR3 sequences, less than 65% being singletons. Study conclusions and caveats: Compared with non-Tr1 cells, Tr1 cells showed a narrower TCR repertoire.

Between the trimmed V and J ends, which lost 8 bases and 4 bases, there was a span of 21 bases. Per the germline V gene, CDR1 is MNHEY and CDR2 is SVGEGT. The CDR3 covers 15 residues. J is TRBJ2-7 and V is TRBV6-2 or TRBV6-3, with D perhaps TRBD2 (5 bases). The receptor's source is a human donor in good health. The sample was cultured non-Tr1 T cells, either the whole culture or a sorted T cell fraction (not recorded which). CDR3 sequence: CASCPGGPLPYEQYF. The CDR3 coding sequence is TGTGCCAGCTGTCCGGGCGGGCCCCTGCCTTACGAGCAGTACTTC.